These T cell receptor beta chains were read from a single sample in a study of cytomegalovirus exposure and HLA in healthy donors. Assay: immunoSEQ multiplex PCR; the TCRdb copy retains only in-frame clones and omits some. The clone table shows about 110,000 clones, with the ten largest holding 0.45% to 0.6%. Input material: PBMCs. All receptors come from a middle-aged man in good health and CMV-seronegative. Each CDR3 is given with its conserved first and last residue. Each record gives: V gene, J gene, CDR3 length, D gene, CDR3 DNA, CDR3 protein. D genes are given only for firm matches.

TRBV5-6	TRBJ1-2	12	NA	TGTGCCAGCAGCTTAACCCGACAAGGCTACACCTTC	CASSLTRQGYTF
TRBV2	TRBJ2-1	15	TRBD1	TGTGCCAGCAGTGAGACAGGGGGGTCCTACAATGAGCAGTTCTTC	CASSETGGSYNEQFF
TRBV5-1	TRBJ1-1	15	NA	TGCGCCAGCAGCTTGGATGGGACAACTCCCACTGAAGCTTTCTTT	CASSLDGTTPTEAFF
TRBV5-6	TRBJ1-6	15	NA	TGTGCCAGCAGCTTGTACAGGGTTCTAGGTTCACCCCTCCACTTT	CASSLYRVLGSPLHF
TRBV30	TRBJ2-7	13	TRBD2	TGTGCCTGGAGGACTAGCGGAACCTACGAGCAGTACTTC	CAWRTSGTYEQYF
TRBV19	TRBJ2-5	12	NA	TGTGCCAGTAGGGACTACCAAGAGACCCAGTACTTC	CASRDYQETQYF
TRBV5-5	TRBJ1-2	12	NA	TGTGCCAGCAGCTTGGGGACACCCGGCTACACCTTC	CASSLGTPGYTF
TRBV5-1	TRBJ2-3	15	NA	TGCGCCAGCAGCTTGGGAACAGCTATTACAGATACGCAGTATTTT	CASSLGTAITDTQYF
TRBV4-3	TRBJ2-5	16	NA	TGCGCCAGCAGCCAAGGGGCTAGCCTGGGGGGAGAGACCCAGTACTTC	CASSQGASLGGETQYF
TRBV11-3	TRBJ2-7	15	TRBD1	TGTGCCAGCAGCTGGATATGGGACAGTTCCTACGAGCAGTACTTC	CASSWIWDSSYEQYF
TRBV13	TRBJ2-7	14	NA	TGTGCCAGCAGCGACACCGGGAAAATAGGCGAGCAGTACTTC	CASSDTGKIGEQYF
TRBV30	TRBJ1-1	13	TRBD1	TGTGCCTGGGCCGGGACAGGGGGATTCGGAGCTTTCTTT	CAWAGTGGFGAFF
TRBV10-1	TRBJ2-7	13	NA	TGCGCCAGCAGTGTGGGACACTCCTACGAGCAGTACTTC	CASSVGHSYEQYF
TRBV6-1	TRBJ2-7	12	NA	TGTGCCAGCACCCCAACAGGGAGCGAGCAGTACTTC	CASTPTGSEQYF
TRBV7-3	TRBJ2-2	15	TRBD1	TGTGCCAGCAGCCGGGGACAGGGGGGCACCGGGGAGCTGTTTTTT	CASSRGQGGTGELFF
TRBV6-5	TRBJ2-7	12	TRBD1	TGTGCCAGCGGATGGACAGGGGACGAGCAGTACTTC	CASGWTGDEQYF
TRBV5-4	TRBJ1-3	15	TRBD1	TGTGCCAGCAGCTTGGGGGACAGCTCTGGAAACACCATATATTTT	CASSLGDSSGNTIYF
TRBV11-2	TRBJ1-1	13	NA	TGTGCCAGCAGCATTACATTGAACACTGAAGCTTTCTTT	CASSITLNTEAFF
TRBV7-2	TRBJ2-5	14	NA	TGTGCCAGCAGCTTATTCCCGGGGGAAGAGACCCAGTACTTC	CASSLFPGEETQYF
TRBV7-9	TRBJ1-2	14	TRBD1	TGTGCCAGCAGCCCGACAGGGGGAGAGCCTGGCTACACCTTC	CASSPTGGEPGYTF
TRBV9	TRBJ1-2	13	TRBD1	TGTGCCAGCAGCGCAACAGGGGTGCCTGGCTACACCTTC	CASSATGVPGYTF
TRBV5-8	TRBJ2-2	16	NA	TGTGCCAGCAGCCCGAGGGCGGACCGTAGCACCGGGGAGCTGTTTTTT	CASSPRADRSTGELFF
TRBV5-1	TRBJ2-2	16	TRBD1	TGCGCCAGCAGCTTGGCACAGGGGACGAACACCGGGGAGCTGTTTTTT	CASSLAQGTNTGELFF
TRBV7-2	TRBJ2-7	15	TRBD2	TGTGCCAGCAGCTTGGGTCGGCTAGCGGGAGTCGAGCAGTACTTC	CASSLGRLAGVEQYF
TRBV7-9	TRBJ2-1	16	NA	TGTGCCAGCAGCTCAGGGGGGCTACCTTCCTACAATGAGCAGTTCTTC	CASSSGGLPSYNEQFF
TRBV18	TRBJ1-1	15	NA	TGTGCCAGCTCACCACCAAGTCAGCGTGACACTGAAGCTTTCTTT	CASSPPSQRDTEAFF
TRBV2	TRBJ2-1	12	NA	TGTGCCGGAAAGGACAGTTACAATGAGCAGTTCTTC	CAGKDSYNEQFF
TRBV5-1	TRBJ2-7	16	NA	TGCGCCAGCAGCCCAGGCGGGGCTGATGTTACCTACGAGCAGTACTTC	CASSPGGADVTYEQYF
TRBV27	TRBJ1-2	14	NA	TGTGCCAGCAGTCCGTCATCCAGGGGCTATGGCTACACCTTC	CASSPSSRGYGYTF
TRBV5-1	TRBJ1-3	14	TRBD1	TGCGCCAGCAGCTTGACAGGGGTTGGAAACACCATATATTTT	CASSLTGVGNTIYF
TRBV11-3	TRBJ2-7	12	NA	TGTGCCAGCAGCTCGACAGTCTACGAGCAGTACTTC	CASSSTVYEQYF
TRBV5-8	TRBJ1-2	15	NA	TGTGCCAGCAGCTTGTTCACAGGGATGGGTTATGGCTACACCTTC	CASSLFTGMGYGYTF
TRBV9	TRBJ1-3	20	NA	TGTGCCAGCAGCGTAGCAGGTTCTCCGCCCAGTCTACTCTCTGGAAACACCATATATTTT	CASSVAGSPPSLLSGNTIYF
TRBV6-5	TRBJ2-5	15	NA	TGTGCCAGCAGTTATAGTACTACAGGACAAGAGACCCAGTACTTC	CASSYSTTGQETQYF
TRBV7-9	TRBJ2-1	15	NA	TGTGCCAGCAGCTTACTTCGCGGAGAGTTCAATGAGCAGTTCTTC	CASSLLRGEFNEQFF
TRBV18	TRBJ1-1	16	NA	TGTGCCAGCTCCCCAAACAGGGTGTTGGGGAACACTGAAGCTTTCTTT	CASSPNRVLGNTEAFF
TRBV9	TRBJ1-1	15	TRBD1	TGTGCCAGCAGCACACAGGGGGCACGTCCCACTGAAGCTTTCTTT	CASSTQGARPTEAFF
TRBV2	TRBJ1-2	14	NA	TGTGCCAGCAACTTAGGGGGGGAGAACTATGGCTACACCTTC	CASNLGGENYGYTF
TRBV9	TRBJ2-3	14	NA	TGTGCCAGCAGCGTTTACACCAGCACAGATACGCAGTATTTT	CASSVYTSTDTQYF
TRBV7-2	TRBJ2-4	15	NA	TGTGCCAGCAGCTCACAGGGTACAGGCAAAAACATTCAGTACTTC	CASSSQGTGKNIQYF
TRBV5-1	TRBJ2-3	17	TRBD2	TGCGCCAGCAGCCTGGGACTAGCGGGAGGGTACACAGATACGCAGTATTTT	CASSLGLAGGYTDTQYF
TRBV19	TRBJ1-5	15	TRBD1	TGTGCCAGTAGCCAGAAACAGGGGCCGTTGCAGCCCCAGCATTTT	CASSQKQGPLQPQHF
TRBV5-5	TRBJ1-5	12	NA	TGTGCCAGCAGCTTTGAGAATCAGCCCCAGCATTTT	CASSFENQPQHF
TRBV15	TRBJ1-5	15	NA	TGTGCCACCAGCAGAGATGGGGCAGACAATCAGCCCCAGCATTTT	CATSRDGADNQPQHF
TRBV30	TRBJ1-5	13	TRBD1	TGTGCCTGGAACAGGGGGCTTAATCAGCCCCAGCATTTT	CAWNRGLNQPQHF
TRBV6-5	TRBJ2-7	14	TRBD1	TGTGCCAGCAGTTGGGGACAGTATGTTTACGAGCAGTACTTC	CASSWGQYVYEQYF